This record concerns one T cell receptor (beta chain) sequence. The data derive from a study of blood T cell repertoires in COVID-19. The repertoire was sequenced with immunoSEQ multiplex PCR; TCRdb's copy has only in-frame clones and lacks some. The table has 200,000 to 250,000 clones, around 82% seen once. The source of this sequence is a human donor in a cohort sampled during active COVID-19. Sequencing was done on a sample of peripheral blood.

CDR3 in DNA: TGTGCCACCAGTGACCGTAACAATCGGGGCAATCAGCCCCAGCATTTT. It is translated as CATSDRNNRGNQPQHF. The chain recombines TRBV24-1 with TRBJ1-5; D unresolved. This CDR3 is built from 16 residues. Trimming took 4 bases from V and 2 from J, leaving 14 bases between them. CDR1 is KGHDR, CDR2 SFDVKD, per germline.